A selection of T cell receptor beta chains follows, all from one sample in a study of shared clonotypes between healthy human individuals. The repertoire was sequenced with immunoSEQ multiplex PCR; TCRdb's copy has only in-frame clones and lacks some. The table has roughly 2,500,000 clones, approximately 93% seen once. Material: naive CD4+ T cells from PBMCs. The origin of the receptors is a man aged 18 to 29 in good health. Some clones in this sample may be carry-over from other donors' samples. CDR3s include the opening cysteine and the closing phenylalanine or tryptophan. A D gene is named only where the DNA matches it firmly. Only part of the rows carry a size: once, few, many, or a class if the clone is expanded.

v_call: TRBV6-1; d_call: TRBD2; clone_size: once; j_call: TRBJ2-7; cdr3_aa: CASTGTSGRIYEQYF; cdr3_nt: TGTGCCAGCACGGGGACTAGCGGGAGAATCTACGAGCAGTACTTC
v_call: TRBV4-3; d_call: TRBD1; clone_size: -; j_call: TRBJ2-1; cdr3_aa: CASSQGTSGQGAMKQFF; cdr3_nt: TGCGCCAGCAGCCAAGGCACTTCCGGACAGGGGGCCATGAAGCAGTTCTTC
v_call: TRBV2; d_call: -; clone_size: -; j_call: TRBJ2-7; cdr3_aa: CASSGDGSYEQYF; cdr3_nt: TGTGCCAGCAGTGGGGACGGTTCCTACGAGCAGTACTTC
v_call: TRBV27; d_call: -; clone_size: few; j_call: TRBJ1-1; cdr3_aa: CASSFQGNTEAFF; cdr3_nt: TGTGCCAGCAGTTTTCAGGGTAACACTGAAGCTTTCTTT
v_call: TRBV10-3; d_call: -; clone_size: -; j_call: TRBJ1-5; cdr3_aa: CAISESVGNQPQHF; cdr3_nt: TGTGCCATCAGTGAGTCGGTAGGGAATCAGCCCCAGCATTTT
v_call: TRBV28; d_call: -; clone_size: -; j_call: TRBJ2-7; cdr3_aa: CASSFRGGSSSYEQYF; cdr3_nt: TGTGCCAGCAGTTTCCGAGGGGGTTCTAGCTCCTACGAGCAGTACTTC
v_call: TRBV6-5; d_call: -; clone_size: once; j_call: TRBJ2-3; cdr3_aa: CASSQTDASTDTQYF; cdr3_nt: TGTGCCAGCAGTCAGACAGACGCTAGCACAGATACGCAGTATTTT
v_call: TRBV28; d_call: -; clone_size: -; j_call: TRBJ1-5; cdr3_aa: CASSWGGSGRPYSNQPQHF; cdr3_nt: TGTGCCAGCAGTTGGGGGGGATCAGGACGGCCTTATAGCAATCAGCCCCAGCATTTT
v_call: TRBV18; d_call: -; clone_size: -; j_call: TRBJ1-2; cdr3_aa: CASRPQGNEDGYTF; cdr3_nt: TGTGCCAGCCGCCCGCAGGGGAATGAGGATGGCTACACCTTC
v_call: TRBV10-3; d_call: -; clone_size: -; j_call: TRBJ1-2; cdr3_aa: CAISGTGQGYGYTF; cdr3_nt: TGTGCCATCAGTGGGACCGGGCAGGGCTATGGCTACACCTTC
v_call: TRBV5-1; d_call: -; clone_size: -; j_call: TRBJ2-5; cdr3_aa: CASSLMGTTQETQYF; cdr3_nt: TGCGCCAGCAGCTTGATGGGGACCACACAAGAGACCCAGTACTTC
v_call: TRBV28; d_call: -; clone_size: few; j_call: TRBJ1-2; cdr3_aa: CASSLGGNYGYTF; cdr3_nt: TGTGCCAGCAGTTTAGGGGGGAACTATGGCTACACCTTC
v_call: TRBV30; d_call: -; clone_size: -; j_call: TRBJ1-3; cdr3_aa: CAWSAGNTIYF; cdr3_nt: TGTGCCTGGAGCGCCGGAAACACCATATATTTT
v_call: TRBV18; d_call: -; clone_size: -; j_call: TRBJ1-5; cdr3_aa: CASSPLGLDQPQHF; cdr3_nt: TGTGCCAGCTCACCGCTAGGGTTGGATCAGCCCCAGCATTTT
v_call: TRBV7-3; d_call: -; clone_size: -; j_call: TRBJ1-1; cdr3_aa: CASSLNPGTEAFF; cdr3_nt: TGTGCCAGCAGCTTAAACCCAGGCACTGAAGCTTTCTTT
v_call: TRBV2; d_call: TRBD2; clone_size: once; j_call: TRBJ2-7; cdr3_aa: CASSALAGDQQYF; cdr3_nt: TGTGCCAGCAGTGCTCTAGCGGGAGATCAGCAGTACTTC
v_call: TRBV5-1; d_call: -; clone_size: -; j_call: TRBJ2-1; cdr3_aa: CASSNGSGSSYNEQFF; cdr3_nt: TGCGCCAGCAGCAACGGTAGCGGAAGCTCCTACAATGAGCAGTTCTTC
v_call: TRBV11-1; d_call: TRBD1; clone_size: -; j_call: TRBJ2-3; cdr3_aa: CASSDRGSTDTQYF; cdr3_nt: TGTGCCAGCAGCGACAGGGGAAGCACAGATACGCAGTATTTT
v_call: TRBV4-2; d_call: -; clone_size: -; j_call: TRBJ1-3; cdr3_aa: CASTPSRGESSGNTIYF; cdr3_nt: TGTGCCAGCACCCCATCCCGGGGAGAAAGCTCTGGAAACACCATATATTTT
v_call: TRBV5-6; d_call: -; clone_size: -; j_call: TRBJ1-1; cdr3_aa: CASSLESVSLGAFF; cdr3_nt: TGTGCCAGCAGCTTGGAGTCCGTCTCTCTGGGGGCTTTCTTT
v_call: TRBV7-2; d_call: TRBD2; clone_size: -; j_call: TRBJ2-1; cdr3_aa: CASSLRLAGSYEQFF; cdr3_nt: TGTGCCAGCAGCTTACGTCTAGCGGGTTCCTATGAGCAGTTCTTC
v_call: TRBV5-4; d_call: -; clone_size: -; j_call: TRBJ2-1; cdr3_aa: CASSFRQDTPLIQFF; cdr3_nt: TGTGCCAGCAGCTTCCGACAGGACACTCCTCTGATTCAGTTCTTC
v_call: TRBV10-3; d_call: -; clone_size: -; j_call: TRBJ2-3; cdr3_aa: CAISPSITDTQYF; cdr3_nt: TGTGCCATCAGCCCGAGTATCACAGATACGCAGTATTTT
v_call: TRBV19; d_call: TRBD1; clone_size: -; j_call: TRBJ1-2; cdr3_aa: CASSPRTGRNYGYTF; cdr3_nt: TGTGCCAGTAGTCCCCGGACAGGGCGCAACTATGGCTACACCTTC
v_call: TRBV27; d_call: -; clone_size: -; j_call: TRBJ2-1; cdr3_aa: CASSQQRTRSYNEQFF; cdr3_nt: TGTGCCAGCAGTCAACAGCGTACCCGCTCCTACAATGAGCAGTTCTTC
v_call: TRBV6-6; d_call: -; clone_size: -; j_call: TRBJ2-7; cdr3_aa: CASGSGYEQYF; cdr3_nt: TGTGCCAGCGGTTCGGGTTACGAGCAGTACTTC
v_call: TRBV25-1; d_call: -; clone_size: -; j_call: TRBJ1-2; cdr3_aa: CASSDRDVGGYTF; cdr3_nt: TGTGCCAGCAGTGACCGGGACGTTGGTGGCTACACCTTC
v_call: TRBV25-1; d_call: -; clone_size: -; j_call: TRBJ2-5; cdr3_aa: CASSEGRGETQYF; cdr3_nt: TGTGCCAGCAGTGAAGGGAGGGGGGAGACCCAGTACTTC
v_call: TRBV28; d_call: -; clone_size: -; j_call: TRBJ1-2; cdr3_aa: CASSLSGYSYGYTF; cdr3_nt: TGTGCCAGCAGTTTATCGGGGTATTCCTATGGCTACACCTTC
v_call: TRBV15; d_call: -; clone_size: -; j_call: TRBJ1-5; cdr3_aa: CATSRRQTRLSNQPQHF; cdr3_nt: TGTGCCACCAGCAGACGACAGACTCGTCTTAGCAATCAGCCCCAGCATTTT
v_call: TRBV19; d_call: -; clone_size: -; j_call: TRBJ2-1; cdr3_aa: CASSIVGAGLSDEQFF; cdr3_nt: TGTGCCAGTAGTATAGTGGGGGCAGGACTTAGCGATGAGCAGTTCTTC
v_call: TRBV11-1; d_call: -; clone_size: -; j_call: TRBJ2-3; cdr3_aa: CASSTRGRPDTQYF; cdr3_nt: TGTGCCAGCAGCACCCGGGGGCGCCCGGATACGCAGTATTTT
v_call: TRBV4-1; d_call: TRBD1; clone_size: -; j_call: TRBJ2-7; cdr3_aa: CASSSQGTRSYEQYF; cdr3_nt: TGCGCCAGCAGCTCACAGGGGACCCGTTCCTACGAGCAGTACTTC
v_call: TRBV7-2; d_call: -; clone_size: -; j_call: TRBJ2-5; cdr3_aa: CASSVGGARETQYF; cdr3_nt: TGTGCCAGCAGCGTAGGGGGTGCGAGGGAGACCCAGTACTTC
v_call: TRBV6-1; d_call: -; clone_size: -; j_call: TRBJ2-7; cdr3_aa: CASSVQRSSYEQYF; cdr3_nt: TGTGCCAGCAGTGTCCAGAGATCCTCCTACGAGCAGTACTTC
v_call: TRBV10-3; d_call: -; clone_size: -; j_call: TRBJ2-7; cdr3_aa: CAISLQGTYEQYF; cdr3_nt: TGTGCCATCAGCCTACAGGGCACCTACGAGCAGTACTTC
v_call: TRBV19; d_call: -; clone_size: -; j_call: TRBJ2-6; cdr3_aa: CASRTLSGANVLTF; cdr3_nt: TGTGCCAGTAGGACGCTATCGGGGGCCAACGTCCTGACTTTC
v_call: TRBV19; d_call: TRBD1; clone_size: -; j_call: TRBJ1-4; cdr3_aa: CASSRDRGYEKLFF; cdr3_nt: TGTGCCAGTAGCCGGGACAGGGGTTACGAAAAACTGTTTTTT
v_call: TRBV7-3; d_call: -; clone_size: -; j_call: TRBJ2-7; cdr3_aa: CASSTGPHSNEQYF; cdr3_nt: TGTGCCAGCAGCACAGGACCGCATTCCAACGAGCAGTACTTC
v_call: TRBV5-1; d_call: -; clone_size: -; j_call: TRBJ2-3; cdr3_aa: CASSPAAGKVDTQYF; cdr3_nt: TGCGCCAGCAGCCCCGCGGCGGGGAAAGTAGATACGCAGTATTTT
v_call: TRBV11-2; d_call: -; clone_size: -; j_call: TRBJ1-1; cdr3_aa: CASSLDLIGLAFF; cdr3_nt: TGTGCCAGCAGCTTAGATTTGATTGGTTTGGCTTTCTTT
v_call: TRBV6-5; d_call: -; clone_size: -; j_call: TRBJ1-5; cdr3_aa: CASSYSGPNQPQHF; cdr3_nt: TGTGCCAGCAGTTACTCAGGGCCCAATCAGCCCCAGCATTTT
v_call: TRBV23-1; d_call: -; clone_size: -; j_call: TRBJ1-1; cdr3_aa: CASSQSSPRLFMNTEAFF; cdr3_nt: TGCGCCAGCAGTCAATCCTCACCCAGGTTGTTCATGAACACTGAAGCTTTCTTT
v_call: TRBV7-9; d_call: TRBD1; clone_size: -; j_call: TRBJ2-2; cdr3_aa: CASSPGTVGELFF; cdr3_nt: TGTGCCAGCAGCCCGGGGACAGTCGGGGAGCTGTTTTTT
v_call: TRBV6-6; d_call: TRBD1; clone_size: -; j_call: TRBJ1-2; cdr3_aa: CASSPGQISSGYTF; cdr3_nt: TGTGCCAGCAGTCCGGGACAGATTTCAAGTGGCTACACCTTC
v_call: TRBV5-5; d_call: -; clone_size: -; j_call: TRBJ2-7; cdr3_aa: CASNIRDIGYEQYF; cdr3_nt: TGTGCCAGCAACATCCGGGACATTGGCTACGAGCAGTACTTC
v_call: TRBV7-2; d_call: -; clone_size: -; j_call: TRBJ1-1; cdr3_aa: CASSLLPGTFTEAFF; cdr3_nt: TGTGCCAGCAGCTTACTCCCAGGGACATTTACTGAAGCTTTCTTT
v_call: TRBV29-1; d_call: -; clone_size: -; j_call: TRBJ2-7; cdr3_aa: CSVSKPGHGSYEQYF; cdr3_nt: TGCAGCGTTTCCAAACCGGGACATGGGTCCTACGAGCAGTACTTC